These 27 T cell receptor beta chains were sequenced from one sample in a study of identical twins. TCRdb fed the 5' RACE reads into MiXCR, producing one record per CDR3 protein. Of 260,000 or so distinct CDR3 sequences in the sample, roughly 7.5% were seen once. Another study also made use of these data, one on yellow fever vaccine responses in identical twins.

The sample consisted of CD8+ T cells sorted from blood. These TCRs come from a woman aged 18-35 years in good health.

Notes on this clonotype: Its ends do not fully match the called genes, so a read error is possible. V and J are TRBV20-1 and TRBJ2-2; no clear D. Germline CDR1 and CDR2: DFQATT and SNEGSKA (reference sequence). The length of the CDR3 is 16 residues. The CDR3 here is CCARDPRAPNTGELFF. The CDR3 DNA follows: TGCTGTGCTAGAGATCCTCGGGCCCCGAACACCGGGGAGCTGTTTTTT.

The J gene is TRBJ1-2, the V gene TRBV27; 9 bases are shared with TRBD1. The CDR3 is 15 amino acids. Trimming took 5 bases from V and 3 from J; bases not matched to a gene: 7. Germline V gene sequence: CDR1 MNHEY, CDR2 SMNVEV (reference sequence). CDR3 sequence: CASSPWDREDYGYTF. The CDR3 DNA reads TGTGCCAGCAGTCCCTGGGACAGGGAGGACTATGGCTACACCTTC.

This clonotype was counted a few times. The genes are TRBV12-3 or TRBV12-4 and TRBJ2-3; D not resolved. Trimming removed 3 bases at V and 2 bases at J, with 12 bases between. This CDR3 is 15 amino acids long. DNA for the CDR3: TGTGCCAGCAGTTTGTGGGCAACCTTCACAGATACGCAGTATTTT. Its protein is CASSLWATFTDTQYF.

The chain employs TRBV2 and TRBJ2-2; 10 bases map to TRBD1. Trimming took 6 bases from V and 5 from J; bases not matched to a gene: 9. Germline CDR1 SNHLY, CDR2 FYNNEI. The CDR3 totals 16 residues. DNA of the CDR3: TGTGCCAGCAGCCTAATGGGGACAGGGGAAACCGGGGAGCTGTTTTTT. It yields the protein CASSLMGTGETGELFF.

The CDR3 here is CSAESRDSNTEAFF. The CDR3 region has the DNA TGCAGTGCTGAAAGTCGGGACAGCAACACTGAAGCTTTCTTT. The chain is built from TRBV20-1 and TRBJ1-1; TRBD1 matches at 7 bases. The V and J ends lost 5 bases and 2 bases, in that order; junction bases with no gene match: 8. The CDR3 extends over 14 amino acids. CDR1 is DFQATT and CDR2 is SNEGSKA in the germline V gene (reference sequence).

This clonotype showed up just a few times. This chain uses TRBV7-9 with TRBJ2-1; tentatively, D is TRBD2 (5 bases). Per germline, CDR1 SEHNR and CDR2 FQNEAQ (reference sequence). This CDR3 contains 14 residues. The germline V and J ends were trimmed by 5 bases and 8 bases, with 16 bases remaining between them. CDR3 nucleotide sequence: TGTGCCAGCAGCGGGCCGCTTAGCGTTTATGAGCAGTTCTTC. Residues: CASSGPLSVYEQFF.

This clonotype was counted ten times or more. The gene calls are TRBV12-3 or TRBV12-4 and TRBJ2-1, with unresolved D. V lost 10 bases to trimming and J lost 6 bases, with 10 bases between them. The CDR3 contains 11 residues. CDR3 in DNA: TGTGCCACATACCACTCCAATGAGCAGTTCTTC. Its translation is CATYHSNEQFF.

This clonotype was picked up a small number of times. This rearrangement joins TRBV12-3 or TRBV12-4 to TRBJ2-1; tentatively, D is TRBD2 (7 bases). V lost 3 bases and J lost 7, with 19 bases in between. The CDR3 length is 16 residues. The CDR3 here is CASSFRWGGRENEQFF. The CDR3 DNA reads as TGTGCCAGCAGTTTTCGGTGGGGGGGCCGGGAGAATGAGCAGTTCTTC.

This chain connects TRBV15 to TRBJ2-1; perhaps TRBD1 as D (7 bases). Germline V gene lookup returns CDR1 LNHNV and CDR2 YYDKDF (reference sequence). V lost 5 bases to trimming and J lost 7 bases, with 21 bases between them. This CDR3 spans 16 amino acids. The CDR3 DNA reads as TGTGCCACCAGCTCAAATCAGGGGGAGGTTAGGAATGAGCAGTTCTTC. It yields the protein CATSSNQGEVRNEQFF.

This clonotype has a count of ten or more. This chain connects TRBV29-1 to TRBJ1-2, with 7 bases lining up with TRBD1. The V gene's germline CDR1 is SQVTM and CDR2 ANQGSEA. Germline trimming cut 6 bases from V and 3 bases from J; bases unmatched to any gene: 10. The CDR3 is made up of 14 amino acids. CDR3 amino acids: CSVETVTGDYGYTF. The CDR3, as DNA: TGCAGCGTGGAAACCGTAACAGGGGACTATGGCTACACCTTC. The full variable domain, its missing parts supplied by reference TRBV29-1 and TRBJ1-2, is SAVISQKPSRDICQRGTSLTIQCQVDSQVTMMFWYRQQPGQSLTLIATANQGSEATYESGFVIDKFPISRPNLTFSTLTVSNMSPEDSSIYLCSVETVTGDYGYTFGSGTRLTVV.

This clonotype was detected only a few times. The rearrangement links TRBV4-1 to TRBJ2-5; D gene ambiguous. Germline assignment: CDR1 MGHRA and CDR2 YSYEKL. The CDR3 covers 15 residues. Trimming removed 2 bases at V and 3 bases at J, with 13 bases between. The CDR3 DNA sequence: TGCGCCAGCAGCCAATGGGCTGGGCCTAAAGAGACCCAGTACTTC. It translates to CASSQWAGPKETQYF.

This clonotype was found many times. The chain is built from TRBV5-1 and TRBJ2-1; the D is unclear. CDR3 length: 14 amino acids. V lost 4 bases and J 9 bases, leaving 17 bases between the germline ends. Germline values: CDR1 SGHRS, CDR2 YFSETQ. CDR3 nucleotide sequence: TGCGCCAGCAGCCCCCTCCTGGCTATTGCTGAGCAGTTCTTC. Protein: CASSPLLAIAEQFF.

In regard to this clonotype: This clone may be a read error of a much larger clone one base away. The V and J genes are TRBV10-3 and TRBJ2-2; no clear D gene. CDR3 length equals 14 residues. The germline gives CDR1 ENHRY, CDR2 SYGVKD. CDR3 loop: CAIQPPTTTGELFF. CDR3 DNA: TGTGCCATACAGCCACCGACCACCACCGGAGAGCTGTTTTTT.

CDR3 coding DNA: TGTGCCAGCAGCTCGGGACAGCTTGGCGATACGCAGTATTTT. This gives the protein CASSSGQLGDTQYF. The chain uses TRBV5-5 and TRBJ2-3; 7 bases fit TRBD1. Germline V gene lookup returns CDR1 SGHKS and CDR2 YYEKEE (reference sequence). J lost 6 bases, V lost 3 bases, and 7 bases had no gene match. The CDR3 is 14 amino acids.

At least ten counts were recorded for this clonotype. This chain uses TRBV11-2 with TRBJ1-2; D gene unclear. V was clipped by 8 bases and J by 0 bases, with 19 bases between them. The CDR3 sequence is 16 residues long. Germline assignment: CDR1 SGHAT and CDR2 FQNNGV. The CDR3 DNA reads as TGTGCCAGCCAGGAGCCGTCGGGTGTAGCTAACTATGGCTACACCTTC. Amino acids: CASQEPSGVANYGYTF.

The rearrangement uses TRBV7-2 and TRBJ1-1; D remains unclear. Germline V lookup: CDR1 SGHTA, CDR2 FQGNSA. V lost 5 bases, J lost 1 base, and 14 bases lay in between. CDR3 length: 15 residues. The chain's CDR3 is CASSAAWTANTEAFF. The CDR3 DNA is TGTGCCAGCAGCGCCGCTTGGACGGCGAACACTGAAGCTTTCTTT.

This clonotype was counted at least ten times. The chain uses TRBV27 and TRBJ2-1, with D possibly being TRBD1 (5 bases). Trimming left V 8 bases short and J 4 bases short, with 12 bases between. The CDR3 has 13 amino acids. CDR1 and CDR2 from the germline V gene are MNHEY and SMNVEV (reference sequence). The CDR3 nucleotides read TGTGCCAGCCATGACAGCTCTTACAATGAGCAGTTCTTC. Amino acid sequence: CASHDSSYNEQFF.

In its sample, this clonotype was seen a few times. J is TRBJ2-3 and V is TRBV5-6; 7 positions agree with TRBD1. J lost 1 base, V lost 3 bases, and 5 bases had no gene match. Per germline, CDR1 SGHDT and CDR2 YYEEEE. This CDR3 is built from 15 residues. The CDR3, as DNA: TGTGCCAGCAGCTATTGGACAGGCGGCACAGATACGCAGTATTTT. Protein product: CASSYWTGGTDTQYF.

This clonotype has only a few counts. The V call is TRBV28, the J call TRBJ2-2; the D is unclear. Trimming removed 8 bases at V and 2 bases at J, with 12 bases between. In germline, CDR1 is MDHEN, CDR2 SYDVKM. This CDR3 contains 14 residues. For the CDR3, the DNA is TGTGCCAGCGCCTTTCTTGTCAACACCGGGGAGCTGTTTTTT. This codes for CASAFLVNTGELFF.

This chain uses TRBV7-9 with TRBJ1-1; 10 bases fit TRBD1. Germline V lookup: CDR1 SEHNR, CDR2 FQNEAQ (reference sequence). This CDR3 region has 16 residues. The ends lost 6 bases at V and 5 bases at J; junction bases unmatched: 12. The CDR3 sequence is CASSRSRDRGFTEAFF. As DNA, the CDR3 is TGTGCCAGCAGTCGGAGCCGGGACAGGGGATTTACTGAAGCTTTCTTT. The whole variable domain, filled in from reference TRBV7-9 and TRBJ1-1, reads DTGVSQNPRHKITKRGQNVTFRCDPISEHNRLYWYRQTLGQGPEFLTYFQNEAQLEKSRLLSDRFSAERPKGSFSTLEIQRTEQGDSAMYLCASSRSRDRGFTEAFFGQGTRLTVV.

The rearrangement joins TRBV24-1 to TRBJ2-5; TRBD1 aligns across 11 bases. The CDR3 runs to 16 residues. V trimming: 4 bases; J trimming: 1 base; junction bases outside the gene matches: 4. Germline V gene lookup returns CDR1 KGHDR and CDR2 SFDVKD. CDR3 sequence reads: CATSDPDRGPQETQYF. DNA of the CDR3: TGTGCCACCAGTGACCCGGACAGGGGGCCCCAAGAGACCCAGTACTTC.

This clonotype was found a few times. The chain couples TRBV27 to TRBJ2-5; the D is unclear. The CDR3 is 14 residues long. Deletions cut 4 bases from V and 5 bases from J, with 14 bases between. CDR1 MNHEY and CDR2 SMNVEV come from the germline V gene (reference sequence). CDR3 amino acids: CASSSPRTRETQYF. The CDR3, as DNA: TGTGCCAGCAGTTCCCCTCGGACGAGGGAGACCCAGTACTTC.

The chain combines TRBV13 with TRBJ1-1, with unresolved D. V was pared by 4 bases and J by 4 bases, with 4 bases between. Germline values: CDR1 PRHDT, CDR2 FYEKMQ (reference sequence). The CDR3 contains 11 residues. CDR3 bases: TGTGCCAGCAGCTCGCGCACTGAAGCTTTCTTT. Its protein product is CASSSRTEAFF.

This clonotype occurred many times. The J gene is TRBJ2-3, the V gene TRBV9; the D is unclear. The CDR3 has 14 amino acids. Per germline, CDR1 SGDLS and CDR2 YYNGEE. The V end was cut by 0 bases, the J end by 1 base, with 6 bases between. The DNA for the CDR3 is TGTGCCAGCAGCGTAGTCGAGGGCACAGATACGCAGTATTTT. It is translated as CASSVVEGTDTQYF.

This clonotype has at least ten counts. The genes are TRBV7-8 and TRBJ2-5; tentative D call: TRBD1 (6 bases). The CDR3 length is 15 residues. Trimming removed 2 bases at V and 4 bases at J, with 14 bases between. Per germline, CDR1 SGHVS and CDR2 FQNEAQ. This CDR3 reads CASSLYRAMRETQYF. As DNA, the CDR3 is TGTGCCAGCAGCTTATACAGGGCTATGCGAGAGACCCAGTACTTC.

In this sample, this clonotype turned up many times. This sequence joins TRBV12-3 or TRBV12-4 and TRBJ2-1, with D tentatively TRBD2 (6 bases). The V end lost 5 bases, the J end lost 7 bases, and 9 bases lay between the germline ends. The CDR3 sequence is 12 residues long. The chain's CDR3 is CASSPSGNEQFF. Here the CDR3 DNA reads TGTGCCAGCAGTCCAAGCGGGAATGAGCAGTTCTTC.

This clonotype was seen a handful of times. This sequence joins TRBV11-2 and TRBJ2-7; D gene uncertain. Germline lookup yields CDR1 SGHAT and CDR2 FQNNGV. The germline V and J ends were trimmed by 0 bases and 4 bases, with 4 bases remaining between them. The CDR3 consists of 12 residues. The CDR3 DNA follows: TGTGCCAGCAGCTTAGAAGTTTACGAGCAGTACTTC. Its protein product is CASSLEVYEQYF.